These T cell receptor beta chains were read from a single sample in a study of blood T cell repertoires in COVID-19. Measured with immunoSEQ multiplex PCR; TCRdb has only the in-frame clones, and not every one. The sample carries approximately 470,000 clones, approximately 86% recorded once. The sample taken for sequencing was PBMCs or T cells enriched from blood (not recorded which). Source of these receptors: a woman between 18 and 29 years old who had recovered from COVID-19. The CDR3 runs from the conserved cysteine through the conserved F or W. The D gene is left open where the match is weak. Not every row has a clone size; where given, it reads once, few, many or a size class.

j_call clone_size v_call d_call cdr3_nt cdr3_aa
TRBJ2-7 few TRBV18 . TGTGCCAGCTCACCTTCGGGGATTTCCTACGAGCAGTACTTC CASSPSGISYEQYF
TRBJ1-3 . TRBV5-6 . TGTGCCAGCAGCTTCAGGGAACCTGGAAACACCATATATTTT CASSFREPGNTIYF
TRBJ1-1 . TRBV5-1 TRBD1 TGCGCCAGCAGCGCCGGGACAGTCGGGACTGAAGCTTTCTTT CASSAGTVGTEAFF
TRBJ1-3 once TRBV5-1 TRBD1 TGCGCCAGCAGCTTGGCGGGACAGGGGGACACCATATATTTT CASSLAGQGDTIYF
TRBJ1-3 . TRBV2 . TGTGCCAGCAGTGTGGCGGGGGACACCATATATTTT CASSVAGDTIYF
TRBJ2-7 . TRBV5-1 . TGCGCCAGCAGCCCGGCTCCGGGTCCGAGGGACGAGCAGTACTTC CASSPAPGPRDEQYF
TRBJ1-1 . TRBV5-4 . TGTGCCAGCAGCTTGGATTTAGTGAGCACTGAAGCTTTCTTT CASSLDLVSTEAFF
TRBJ1-6 . TRBV30 TRBD1 TGTGCCTCCGCGGGACAGGGATTTACACCCCTCCACTTT CASAGQGFTPLHF
TRBJ1-1 . TRBV28 . TGTGCCAGCAGTTACTCCCGGTGGAGCACTGAAGCTTTCTTT CASSYSRWSTEAFF
TRBJ1-1 . TRBV6-5 TRBD1 TGTGCCAGCCGTTCAACCGACAGGGGATACACTGAAGCTTTCTTT CASRSTDRGYTEAFF
TRBJ1-6 . TRBV2 . TGTGCCAGCAGGGGCCAGGGTTCCTCACCCCTCCACTTT CASRGQGSSPLHF
TRBJ2-7 . TRBV7-9 TRBD1 TGTGCCAGCAGCCCCATAACAACCTACGGGACAGACTCCTACGAGCAGTACTTC CASSPITTYGTDSYEQYF
TRBJ1-5 few TRBV19 TRBD1 TGTGCCAGTATGGGGACAGGGGAGTTCGTCGGTCAGCCCCAGCATTTT CASMGTGEFVGQPQHF
TRBJ2-3 . TRBV10-3 TRBD2 TGTGCCATCAGTGGGAGCGGGGAGCTGATTAGCACAGATACGCAGTATTTT CAISGSGELISTDTQYF